This T cell receptor beta chain was sequenced for a study of shared clonotypes between healthy human individuals. The V gene lost 2 bases and the J gene lost 1 base, with 15 bases spanning the gap. Germline V gene lookup returns CDR1 MDHEN and CDR2 SYDVKM. The CDR3 has 17 amino acids. A deep-level run was used for the assay. Once extracted for a subset, genomic DNA was divided evenly among several immunoSEQ plates. TCRdb keeps only in-frame clones here, not all; method: immunoSEQ multiplex PCR. The sample holds fewer than 1.6 million clones, less than 99% seen once. The clonotype comes from a man under 40 in good health. This chain uses TRBV28 with TRBJ1-5; D might be TRBD1 (6 bases). Sequencing was carried out using naive CD4+ T cells sorted from blood. Stated subset: CD45RA+ positively selected. Here the CDR3 DNA reads TGTGCCAGCAGTTTAAGGTGGTCCCAGGGGAGCAATCAGCCCCAGCATTTT. Amino acid sequence: CASSLRWSQGSNQPQHF.